The 30 T cell receptor beta chains given below trace back to one sample, sequenced in a study of T cell responses to AZD1222 COVID-19 vaccine. Clones were read by immunoSEQ multiplex PCR, and TCRdb kept only the in-frame ones, dropping some. The sample includes 100,000 to 150,000 clones, more than 80% of them seen just once. The material was peripheral blood, obtained 28 days after the second AZD1222 dose. Receptors were obtained from an adult who received the AZD1222 COVID-19 vaccine.

J is TRBJ1-6 and V is TRBV6-5, with D unclear. V gave up 9 bases and J gave up 7 bases, with 13 bases separating them. The CDR3 sequence is 13 residues long. Germline V gives CDR1 MNHEY, CDR2 SVGAGI. The CDR3 nucleotides read TGTGCCAGTAAGACACTTCCCAATTCACCCCTCCACTTT. It encodes CASKTLPNSPLHF.

The chain carries TRBV3-1 (or the pseudogene TRBV3-2) and TRBJ2-6, with TRBD2 matching 9 bases. In germline, CDR1 is LGHDT, CDR2 YNNKEL (reference sequence). With 0 bases clipped from V and 0 bases from J, the junction kept 3 bases outside the gene matches. The CDR3 is made up of 18 amino acids. The CDR3 DNA reads as TGTGCCAGCAGCCAAGAAGCGGGGGGTCCCTCTGGGGCCAACGTCCTGACTTTC. Its translation is CASSQEAGGPSGANVLTF.

This clone was recorded only once. The rearrangement joins TRBV27 to TRBJ1-1; D unclear. Germline CDR1 reads MNHEY; CDR2 reads SMNVEV (reference sequence). V was shortened by 4 bases and J by 2 bases, with 11 bases between the two germline ends. The CDR3 has 14 amino acids. CDR3 in DNA: TGTGCCAGCAGTTACTCGCCAGGAAACACTGAAGCTTTCTTT. Encoded protein: CASSYSPGNTEAFF.

The rearrangement joins TRBV7-2 to TRBJ1-6, with TRBD1 as a possible D gene (5 bases). The CDR3 has 15 residues. The V end was cut by 5 bases, the J end by 7 bases, with 15 bases between. CDR1 is SGHTA and CDR2 is FQGNSA in the germline V gene. CDR3 nucleotide sequence: TGTGCCAGCAGCCCTCGGTCCGGGGCCAATTCACCCCTCCACTTT. Amino acid sequence: CASSPRSGANSPLHF.

The chain uses TRBV4-1 and TRBJ2-6, with 7 bases matching TRBD1. Per germline, CDR1 MGHRA and CDR2 YSYEKL. J gave up 6 bases and V 0 bases, and 8 bases lay outside the gene matches. The CDR3 spans 17 residues. DNA of the CDR3: TGCGCCAGCAGCCAAGACTTCGAAACAGGGGTGGCCAACGTCCTGACTTTC. This sequence encodes CASSQDFETGVANVLTF.

Only one count was recorded for this clone. V and J are TRBV3-1 (or the pseudogene TRBV3-2) and TRBJ1-2; no clear D. CDR1 is LGHDT and CDR2 is YNNKEL in the germline V gene (reference sequence). CDR3 length: 13 amino acids. Trimming pared 0 bases from V and 5 bases from J, leaving 7 bases between. This CDR3 reads CASSQDLGYGYTF. In DNA form, the CDR3 reads TGTGCCAGCAGCCAAGATTTAGGGTATGGCTACACCTTC.

This chain uses TRBV28 with TRBJ2-7; tentatively, D is TRBD2 (5 bases). Deletions cut 7 bases from V and 3 bases from J, with 22 bases between. Per germline, CDR1 MDHEN and CDR2 SYDVKM. The CDR3 is 16 residues long. CDR3 sequence: CASTTSVGRMNYEQYF. In nucleotides, the CDR3 is TGTGCCAGCACCACTAGTGTTGGACGGATGAACTACGAGCAGTACTTC.

For this clone: A junction boundary mismatches the germline segment, possibly from a read error. The chain recombines TRBV4-1 with TRBJ1-5, with 7 bases lining up with TRBD1. The CDR3 runs to 15 residues. Germline CDR1 MGHRA, CDR2 YSYEKL. Written as DNA, the CDR3 is TGCGCCAGCAACCAATCCCGACAGGGAGGGCAGCCCCAGCATTTT. Amino acid sequence: CASNQSRQGGQPQHF.

The rearrangement uses TRBV5-1 and TRBJ2-3; 15 bases map to TRBD2. The CDR3 totals 19 residues. V lost 0 bases to trimming and J lost 0 bases; unmatched junction nucleotides: 5. Germline lookup yields CDR1 SGHRS and CDR2 YFSETQ. The CDR3, as DNA: TGCGCCAGCAGCTTGGCAGGACTAGCGGGGGGGACTAGCACAGATACGCAGTATTTT. This gives the protein CASSLAGLAGGTSTDTQYF.

The chain couples TRBV11-2 to TRBJ2-5; a possible D gene is TRBD1 (6 bases). Germline loops: CDR1 SGHAT, CDR2 FQNNGV. The CDR3 sequence is 12 residues long. Trimming cost V 10 bases and J 5 bases, with 14 bases left between them. CDR3 in amino acids: CATSQGGETQYF. The DNA for the CDR3 is TGTGCCACCTCACAGGGCGGGGAGACCCAGTACTTC. The whole variable domain, filled in from reference TRBV11-2 and TRBJ2-5, reads EAGVAQSPRYKIIEKRQSVAFWCNPISGHATLYWYQQILGQGPKLLIQFQNNGVVDDSQLPKDRFSAERLKGVDSTLKIQPAKLEDSAVYLCATSQGGETQYFGPGTRLLVL.

This clone has a single count. V is TRBV6-5 and J is TRBJ2-7, with 9 bases matching TRBD1. CDR3 length: 15 amino acids. V trimming: 2 bases; J trimming: 2 bases; junction bases outside the gene matches: 4. The germline V gene has CDR1 MNHEY and CDR2 SVGAGI. Here the CDR3 reads CASSYTGGDTYEQYF. The CDR3 bases are TGTGCCAGCAGTTACACAGGGGGCGACACCTACGAGCAGTACTTC.

The table lists this clone with a count of one. The chain has TRBV9 and TRBJ1-5; TRBD1 agrees at 10 bases. V dropped 0 bases and J dropped 3; count of bases not matched to a gene: 6. The CDR3 consists of 17 residues. Germline V lookup: CDR1 SGDLS, CDR2 YYNGEE. For the CDR3, the DNA is TGTGCCAGCAGCGTAGACCCGGGACAGGGGATCAATCAGCCCCAGCATTTT. This encodes CASSVDPGQGINQPQHF.

V gene TRBV6-5 combines with J gene TRBJ1-5; D remains unclear. The CDR3 spans 12 residues. V lost 6 bases to trimming and J lost 7 bases, with 10 bases between them. Germline CDR1 reads MNHEY; CDR2 reads SVGAGI. CDR3 amino acids: CASSVGPQPQHF. DNA for the CDR3: TGTGCCAGCAGCGTAGGGCCGCAGCCCCAGCATTTT.

V is TRBV6-5 and J is TRBJ2-5, with D maybe TRBD1 (6 bases). Trimming shortened V by 4 bases and J by 4 bases, and 19 bases separated the two germline ends. CDR3 size: 16 residues. Looked up from germline, CDR1 is MNHEY and CDR2 is SVGAGI. The CDR3 sequence is CASSLGTPTNRETQYF. The CDR3 region has the DNA TGTGCCAGCAGTTTGGGGACACCCACCAATCGAGAGACCCAGTACTTC.

A few counts support this clone. As DNA, the CDR3 is TGTGCCAGCAGCTGGGGGACCGGGACGGGCCCTGAAAAACTGTTTTTT. Encoded protein: CASSWGTGTGPEKLFF. This rearrangement joins TRBV5-4 to TRBJ1-4; possibly TRBD1 for D (5 bases). Between the trimmed V and J ends, which lost 3 bases and 7 bases, there was a span of 19 bases. Germline CDR1 and CDR2: SGHNT and YYREEE (reference sequence). The CDR3 sequence is 16 residues long.

The chain couples TRBV28 to TRBJ2-1; TRBD2 agrees at 9 bases. This CDR3 contains 17 residues. Germline-derived CDR1 and CDR2 are MDHEN and SYDVKM. Germline trimming cut 2 bases from V and 3 bases from J; bases unmatched to any gene: 8. CDR3 in DNA: TGTGCCAGCAGTTTAAGCCCCGGAGCGGGGGGCTACAATGAGCAGTTCTTC. Its protein is CASSLSPGAGGYNEQFF. Combining the CDR3 with reference TRBV28 and TRBJ2-1 gives the whole variable domain DVKVTQSSRYLVKRTGEKVFLECVQDMDHENMFWYRQDPGLGLRLIYFSYDVKMKEKGDIPEGYSVSREKKERFSLILESASTNQTSMYLCASSLSPGAGGYNEQFFGPGTRLTVL.

This rearrangement joins TRBV4-1 to TRBJ2-1; TRBD1 might be the D (5 bases). The ends were cut back, 2 bases at V and 0 bases at J, with 11 bases in the middle. The CDR3 length is 16 residues. The germline V gene has CDR1 MGHRA and CDR2 YSYEKL. The CDR3 DNA sequence: TGCGCCAGCAGCCAACCTTTAGGGGTCTCCTACAATGAGCAGTTCTTC. Its translation is CASSQPLGVSYNEQFF.

The V call is TRBV2, the J call TRBJ2-3; 9 bases fit TRBD2. The CDR3 is 15 amino acids. CDR1 SNHLY and CDR2 FYNNEI come from the germline V gene. V shed 8 bases, J shed 6 bases, and the junction held 12 bases outside the gene matches. CDR3 in DNA: TGTGCCAGCCGTCCCCTGGGCGGGGGGGCCGATACGCAGTATTTT. Its protein is CASRPLGGGADTQYF.

This chain joins TRBV29-1 and TRBJ1-2; D is undetermined. The V gene's germline CDR1 is SQVTM and CDR2 ANQGSEA. The V end was cut by 4 bases, the J end by 3 bases, with 21 bases between. The length of the CDR3 is 16 residues. The CDR3 DNA reads as TGCAGCGTTGCGGGTCCGGCTCTGCCTAAGGACTATGGCTACACCTTC. This codes for CSVAGPALPKDYGYTF.

The gene calls are TRBV19 and TRBJ2-6; the D is unclear. Germline V gives CDR1 LNHDA, CDR2 SQIVND (reference sequence). With 5 bases removed from V and 4 bases from J, the gap between germline ends came to 12 bases. This CDR3 has 15 amino acids. Here the CDR3 DNA reads TGTGCCAGTAGTTGGGCAGGCGACGGGGCCAACGTCCTGACTTTC. It is translated as CASSWAGDGANVLTF.

This clone was seen a handful of times. DNA for the CDR3: TGCGCCAGCAGCCTGGCCCCCGATTATGGCTACACCTTC. This encodes CASSLAPDYGYTF. The chain links TRBV5-1 to TRBJ1-2; no reliable D call. Trimming stripped 4 bases from V and 5 bases from J, with 12 bases between. In germline, CDR1 is SGHRS, CDR2 YFSETQ. The CDR3 extends over 13 amino acids.

V gene TRBV5-1 combines with J gene TRBJ2-3; 8 positions match TRBD2. The V segment lost 3 bases and the J segment 10 bases; nucleotides outside the gene matches: 1. This CDR3 contains 11 residues. CDR1 and CDR2 (germline): SGHRS, YFSETQ. The CDR3 region is CASSYSGAQYF. Written as DNA, the CDR3 is TGCGCCAGCAGCTATAGCGGGGCGCAGTATTTT.

The chain joins TRBV30 to TRBJ1-6; unclear D gene. V was cut by 7 bases and J by 0 bases, with 22 bases left in between. Germline V gene lookup returns CDR1 GTSNPN and CDR2 SVGIG (reference sequence). The CDR3 loop spans 18 amino acids. The DNA of the CDR3 is TGTGCCTCCCGAAGGGATCGGCAGTCAGGCTCCTATAATTCACCCCTCCACTTT. Its translation: CASRRDRQSGSYNSPLHF.

The chain carries TRBV24-1 and TRBJ2-7; 7 nucleotides match TRBD1. CDR1 and CDR2 (germline): KGHDR, SFDVKD. Trimming removed 7 bases from V and 0 bases from J; junction bases left unmatched: 5. The CDR3 runs 14 residues. CDR3 DNA: TGTGCCACCAGACCGACAGGGAACTCCTACGAGCAGTACTTC. Translated: CATRPTGNSYEQYF.

The rearrangement uses TRBV7-7 and TRBJ2-5; D tentatively fits TRBD1 or TRBD2 (6 bases each). CDR1 and CDR2 (germline): SSHAT, FNYEAQ (reference sequence). CDR3 length: 15 amino acids. V lost 5 bases and J 5 bases, leaving 18 bases between the germline ends. CDR3 in DNA: TGTGCCAGCAGCCCAGGCCGGGGGCCATGGGAGACCCAGTACTTC. It specifies CASSPGRGPWETQYF.

The J gene is TRBJ2-7, the V gene TRBV5-1; D unresolved. The germline V and J ends were trimmed by 6 bases and 5 bases, with 12 bases remaining between them. Germline CDR1 is SGHRS and CDR2 is YFSETQ. The CDR3 contains 12 residues. The CDR3 is CASNEAEDEQYF. CDR3 nucleotide sequence: TGCGCCAGCAACGAGGCTGAAGACGAGCAGTACTTC.

This clone was detected only once. V is TRBV5-8 and J is TRBJ1-1, with D unclear. Germline CDR1 reads SGHTS; CDR2 reads YDEGEE. Trimming removed 3 bases at V and 3 bases at J, with 9 bases between. The CDR3 is made up of 13 amino acids. For the CDR3, the DNA is TGTGCCAGCAGCTCCCCGTCGGACACTGAAGCTTTCTTT. This sequence encodes CASSSPSDTEAFF.

This clone was detected only once. The chain combines TRBV18 with TRBJ2-7, with D possibly being TRBD1 (6 bases). This CDR3 contains 15 residues. Trimming shortened V by 2 bases and J by 0 bases, and 11 bases separated the two germline ends. In germline, CDR1 is KGHSH, CDR2 LQKENI. CDR3 sequence (DNA): TGTGCCAGCTCACCAGGGGGCACCAGCTCCTACGAGCAGTACTTC. This encodes CASSPGGTSSYEQYF. Complete variable domain (other parts from reference TRBV18 and TRBJ2-7): NAGVMQNPRHLVRRRGQEARLRCSPMKGHSHVYWYRQLPEEGLKFMVYLQKENIIDESGMPKERFSAEFPKEGPSILRIQQVVRGDSAAYFCASSPGGTSSYEQYFGPGTRLTVT.

The chain recombines TRBV4-1 with TRBJ1-4; no firm D call. There are 15 residues in the CDR3. Germline V lookup: CDR1 MGHRA, CDR2 YSYEKL. Trimming removed 0 bases at V and 8 bases at J, with 13 bases between. This chain's CDR3 is CASSQDPVEKEKLFF. CDR3 DNA sequence: TGCGCCAGCAGCCAAGATCCGGTAGAAAAAGAAAAACTGTTTTTT.

The chain joins TRBV7-9 to TRBJ1-2, with D perhaps TRBD1 (6 bases). Between the trimmed V and J ends, which lost 7 bases and 4 bases, there was a span of 16 bases. Germline V CDR1 and CDR2: SEHNR, FQNEAQ (reference sequence). The CDR3 has 14 residues. CDR3 region: CASNGGQEPYGYTF. CDR3 sequence (DNA): TGTGCCAGCAACGGGGGCCAGGAACCCTATGGCTACACCTTC.